A single sample gave rise to the 30 T cell receptor beta chains below, sequenced in a study of T cell repertoires in cytomegalovirus infection. One entry per CDR3 protein, called by TCRdb with MiXCR from the reads. Of about 260,000 distinct CDR3 sequences in the sample, roughly an eighth were seen once. Sample: PBMCs. These receptors originate from a human donor in good health (CMV status not recorded). Some clones in this sample may be carry-over from other donors' samples.

The table lists this clonotype with many counts. The CDR3 bases are TGTGCCAGCAGCCAAGATGGGACGGGATCCTACAATGAGCAGTTCTTC. Its protein is CASSQDGTGSYNEQFF. The V call is TRBV4-2, the J call TRBJ2-1, with D perhaps matching TRBD1 or TRBD2 (5 bases each). Germline V gives CDR1 LGHNA, CDR2 YNFKEQ. The CDR3 runs to 16 residues. Between the trimmed V and J ends, which lost 0 bases and 1 base, there was a span of 10 bases.

V gene TRBV12-3 or TRBV12-4 combines with J gene TRBJ2-2; TRBD2 matches at 10 bases. V shed 3 bases, J shed 4 bases, and the junction held 5 bases outside the gene matches. CDR3 size: 16 residues. The chain's CDR3 is CASSFERGGLTGELFF. The DNA for the CDR3 is TGTGCCAGCAGTTTTGAGCGGGGGGGCCTCACCGGGGAGCTGTTTTTT.

This clonotype appeared a single time. V gene TRBV28 combines with J gene TRBJ2-1; D is unresolved. The CDR3 is 12 residues long. Germline lookup yields CDR1 MDHEN and CDR2 SYDVKM. With 3 bases removed from V and 7 bases from J, the gap between germline ends came to 7 bases. CDR3 sequence reads: CASSFVLNEQFF. For the CDR3, the DNA is TGTGCCAGCAGTTTCGTGCTGAATGAGCAGTTCTTC.

This clonotype was seen only a few times. The chain couples TRBV6-2 or TRBV6-3 to TRBJ2-7; D is possibly TRBD1 (5 bases). V lost 8 bases and J lost 9, with 17 bases in between. This CDR3 is built from 12 residues. CDR1 MNHEY and CDR2 SVGEGT come from the germline V gene. The CDR3 nucleotides read TGTGCCAGCGCCGACAGTAGAATGGGGCAGTACTTC. It translates to CASADSRMGQYF.

This clonotype was recorded at least ten times. The chain carries TRBV7-7 and TRBJ2-5; TRBD2 aligns across 10 bases. Trimming took 0 bases from V and 7 from J; bases not matched to a gene: 8. Germline CDR1 SSHAT, CDR2 FNYEAQ (reference sequence). The CDR3 runs 16 residues. This CDR3 is CASSLALAGDRGTQYF. In DNA, the CDR3 is TGTGCCAGCAGCTTAGCTCTAGCGGGGGACCGCGGGACCCAGTACTTC.

This clonotype was detected many times. The chain recombines TRBV7-3 with TRBJ2-1; 9 bases match TRBD2. With 1 base clipped from V and 7 bases from J, the junction kept 8 bases outside the gene matches. Per germline, CDR1 SGHTA and CDR2 FQGTGA. There are 16 residues in the CDR3. The CDR3 nucleotides read TGTGCCAGCAGCTTAAGTCCAGCGGGGGGAGGGAATGAGCAGTTCTTC. Translating gives CASSLSPAGGGNEQFF.

This clonotype was detected a few times. This chain uses TRBV5-6 with TRBJ1-2, with D perhaps matching TRBD1 (5 bases). The V end was cut by 4 bases, the J end by 7 bases, with 11 bases between. Germline-derived CDR1 and CDR2 are SGHDT and YYEEEE. The CDR3 spans 12 residues. The CDR3: CASSPGHRGYTF. In nucleotides, the CDR3 is TGTGCCAGCAGCCCCGGACATCGTGGCTACACCTTC.

The CDR3 DNA follows: TGTGCCAGCAGCCAGGAACGACCTCCCTATAATTCACCCCTCCACTTT. Residues: CASSQERPPYNSPLHF. This chain connects TRBV14 to TRBJ1-6; no reliable D call. Trimming removed 3 bases at V and 2 bases at J, with 11 bases between. Germline CDR1 and CDR2: SGHDN and FVKESK. This CDR3 has 16 amino acids.

The J gene is TRBJ2-1, the V gene TRBV20-1; the match to TRBD2 covers 8 bases. The CDR3 loop spans 17 amino acids. V was clipped by 2 bases and J by 8 bases; unmatched bases: 17. Per the germline V gene, CDR1 is DFQATT and CDR2 is SNEGSKA (reference sequence). The CDR3 region has the DNA TGCAGTGCTAGAATTAATAGCGGGGCCGGACGTTCCTATGAGCAGTTCTTC. Encoded protein: CSARINSGAGRSYEQFF.

As regards this clonotype: This may come from a read error, since a much larger clone is one base off. Given the absence of the conserved phenylalanine or tryptophan at the CDR3 end, a read error is likely. This rearrangement joins TRBV7-8 to TRBJ1-5, with TRBD1 as a possible D gene (5 bases). The CDR3 is 14 amino acids. Germline V CDR1 and CDR2: SGHVS, FQNEAQ. V dropped 5 bases and J dropped 3 bases, with 11 bases sitting between them. The chain's CDR3 is CASSGRDLNQPQHS. In DNA, the CDR3 is TGTGCCAGCAGCGGCCGGGACCTCAATCAGCCCCAGCATTCT.

This clonotype was detected many times. This chain uses TRBV5-8 with TRBJ2-1, with 8 bases fitting TRBD1. V trimming: 0 bases; J trimming: 9 bases; junction bases outside the gene matches: 11. The CDR3 has 16 amino acids. The V gene's germline CDR1 is SGHTS and CDR2 YDEGEE. CDR3 nucleotides: TGTGCCAGCAGCTTGGTGGGCAGGGGGCGAGGGAGTGAGCAGTTCTTC. This encodes CASSLVGRGRGSEQFF.

Ten or more counts support this clonotype. J is TRBJ2-1 and V is TRBV7-2; possibly TRBD2 for D (5 bases). The CDR3 consists of 15 residues. Germline V gene lookup returns CDR1 SGHTA and CDR2 FQGNSA. Trimming stripped 1 base from V and 9 bases from J, with 16 bases between. The CDR3 DNA sequence: TGTGCCAGCAGCTTAGAGGTCGGGATTCTAGGTGAGCAGTTCTTC. The encoded protein is CASSLEVGILGEQFF.

This clonotype was observed a single time. A much bigger clone sits one base away, suggesting this may be a read error. This chain connects TRBV11-2 to TRBJ2-7; TRBD1 aligns across 9 bases. J lost 3 bases, V lost 5 bases, and 14 bases had no gene match. CDR3 length: 17 amino acids. The V gene's germline CDR1 is SGHAT and CDR2 FQNNGV. The CDR3 spells CASSRLQGTGIGYEQYF. Here the CDR3 DNA reads TGTGCCAGCAGCCGTCTTCAGGGGACAGGGATCGGCTACGAGCAGTACTTC. The whole variable domain, filled in from reference TRBV11-2 and TRBJ2-7, reads EAGVAQSPRYKIIEKRQSVAFWCNPISGHATLYWYQQILGQGPKLLIQFQNNGVVDDSQLPKDRFSAERLKGVDSTLKIQPAKLEDSAVYLCASSRLQGTGIGYEQYFGPGTRLTVT.

This clonotype was recorded many times. The V call is TRBV7-8, the J call TRBJ2-7; 9 positions match TRBD2. CDR3 length equals 16 residues. The germline gives CDR1 SGHVS, CDR2 FQNEAQ. V dropped 3 bases and J dropped 6; count of bases not matched to a gene: 12. The CDR3 protein is CASSFKGTSRLSEQYF. The CDR3, as DNA: TGTGCCAGCAGCTTTAAGGGGACTAGCCGTCTTAGCGAGCAGTACTTC. The variable domain in full, completed from reference TRBV7-8 and TRBJ2-7, reads GAGVSQSPRYKVAKRGQDVALRCDPISGHVSLFWYQQALGQGPEFLTYFQNEAQLDKSGLPSDRFFAERPEGSVSTLKIQRTQQEDSAVYLCASSFKGTSRLSEQYFGPGTRLTVT.

This clonotype has a count of ten or more. This rearrangement joins TRBV29-1 to TRBJ2-7; D is perhaps TRBD1 (6 bases). The CDR3 consists of 14 residues. Trimming left V 7 bases short and J 3 bases short, with 19 bases between. The germline V gene has CDR1 SQVTM and CDR2 ANQGSEA. CDR3 nucleotide sequence: TGCAGCGCAGCGGACAGAGCTACCATCTACGAGCAGTACTTC. This codes for CSAADRATIYEQYF.

This clonotype was seen a handful of times. V and J are TRBV12-3 or TRBV12-4 and TRBJ2-7; D is undetermined. Trimming pared 3 bases from V and 4 bases from J, leaving 7 bases between. CDR3 length: 12 residues. The CDR3 loop is CASSFFEYEQYF. The CDR3 coding sequence is TGTGCCAGCAGTTTTTTTGAGTACGAGCAGTACTTC.

Many counts were recorded for this clonotype. The chain recombines TRBV27 with TRBJ1-5, with D possibly being TRBD1 (6 bases). The V end was cut by 4 bases, the J end by 3 bases, with 16 bases between. CDR3 length: 16 residues. Germline CDR1 and CDR2: MNHEY and SMNVEV (reference sequence). The CDR3 protein is CASSSSLGHFNQPQHF. The CDR3 nucleotides read TGTGCCAGCAGTTCCAGCCTGGGACATTTCAATCAGCCCCAGCATTTT.

At least ten counts were recorded for this clonotype. The J gene is TRBJ1-4, the V gene TRBV7-8, with 8 bases that match TRBD1. The CDR3 extends over 16 amino acids. The V gene's germline CDR1 is SGHVS and CDR2 FQNEAQ. V gave up 5 bases and J gave up 7 bases; unmatched junction bases: 12. DNA of the CDR3: TGTGCCAGCAGCCCACCCTGGACAGGGATTCCTGAAAAACTGTTTTTT. The encoded protein is CASSPPWTGIPEKLFF.

This clonotype showed up just a few times. The chain recombines TRBV9 with TRBJ1-1; tentative D call: TRBD1 (5 bases). The CDR3 is made up of 15 amino acids. The V gene lost 4 bases and the J gene lost 1 base, with 14 bases spanning the gap. Per germline, CDR1 SGDLS and CDR2 YYNGEE. DNA for the CDR3: TGTGCCAGCAGCAAAATTGGGACGGCGAACACTGAAGCTTTCTTT. This translates into CASSKIGTANTEAFF.

There are many counts of this clonotype. The J gene is TRBJ2-7, the V gene TRBV29-1; a weak D match, TRBD2 (6 bases). The CDR3 sequence is 14 residues long. Deletions cut 3 bases from V and 3 bases from J, with 15 bases between. From germline, CDR1 is SQVTM and CDR2 ANQGSEA. CDR3 nucleotide sequence: TGCAGCGTTGAGGGGGGAGTCTTTGGCTACGAGCAGTACTTC. Residues: CSVEGGVFGYEQYF.

This clonotype was observed at least ten times. This chain joins TRBV7-2 and TRBJ1-3; weak D call: TRBD1 (5 bases). V was pared by 3 bases and J by 1 base, with 7 bases between. Germline CDR1 is SGHTA and CDR2 is FQGNSA. The CDR3 consists of 14 residues. The DNA of the CDR3 is TGTGCCAGCAGCTTCGGGACTTCTGGAAACACCATATATTTT. It specifies CASSFGTSGNTIYF.

At least ten counts were recorded for this clonotype. The V and J genes are TRBV11-2 and TRBJ2-7, with unresolved D. V was clipped by 0 bases and J by 4 bases, with 13 bases between them. The CDR3 covers 15 residues. Germline assignment: CDR1 SGHAT and CDR2 FQNNGV. CDR3 loop: CASSLDPADRYEQYF. The DNA for the CDR3 is TGTGCCAGCAGCTTAGATCCGGCGGACCGATACGAGCAGTACTTC.

This clonotype occurred many times. This chain connects TRBV7-2 to TRBJ1-1, with D perhaps TRBD1 (5 bases). V lost 2 bases and J lost 2, with 18 bases in between. The CDR3 consists of 17 residues. Germline V gene data show CDR1 as SGHTA and CDR2 as FQGNSA. The CDR3 region has the DNA TGTGCCAGCAGCTTACGATTTTCTGGGGCCAGCAACACTGAAGCTTTCTTT. Its translation: CASSLRFSGASNTEAFF.

In this sample, this clonotype turned up a few times. The chain is built from TRBV6-6 and TRBJ2-1; weak D call: TRBD1 (5 bases). The V gene's germline CDR1 is MNHNY and CDR2 SVGAGI (reference sequence). The ends were cut back, 2 bases at V and 7 bases at J, with 9 bases in the middle. This CDR3 comprises 13 residues. The CDR3 DNA reads TGTGCCAGCAGTTACCCCCAGGGAAATGAGCAGTTCTTC. As protein: CASSYPQGNEQFF.

This clonotype was recorded a few times. The gene calls are TRBV5-1 and TRBJ2-7; 8 bases map to TRBD1. There are 16 residues in the CDR3. The germline V gene encodes CDR1 SGHRS and CDR2 YFSETQ. J gave up 0 bases and V 0 bases, and 5 bases lay outside the gene matches. CDR3 in amino acids: CASSLGRTGLSYEQYF. CDR3 DNA sequence: TGCGCCAGCAGCTTGGGCCGGACAGGGCTCTCCTACGAGCAGTACTTC.

CDR3 region: CASTPRVGVGANVLTF. The CDR3 DNA is TGTGCCAGCACCCCCAGGGTTGGGGTTGGGGCCAACGTCCTGACTTTC. The rearrangement uses TRBV2 and TRBJ2-6; D possibly corresponds to TRBD1 (5 bases). V was cut by 7 bases and J by 3 bases, with 16 bases left in between. The CDR3 is made up of 16 amino acids. Per the germline V gene, CDR1 is SNHLY and CDR2 is FYNNEI.

The chain employs TRBV6-2 or TRBV6-3 and TRBJ2-1, with D hard to call. The CDR3 consists of 14 residues. V lost 4 bases and J lost 7, with 14 bases in between. Germline CDR1 and CDR2: MNHEY and SVGEGT. The CDR3 DNA sequence: TGTGCCAGCAGTTTTGCCGGGTCCGGGAATGAGCAGTTCTTC. This encodes CASSFAGSGNEQFF.

This clonotype was recorded at least ten times. The rearrangement links TRBV2 to TRBJ1-1; tentative D call: TRBD1 (5 bases). Germline V gives CDR1 SNHLY, CDR2 FYNNEI. Trimming left V 5 bases short and J 6 bases short, with 16 bases between. The CDR3 loop spans 14 amino acids. In DNA form, the CDR3 reads TGTGCCAGCAGTCGGGCCGGGACGAGGGCTGAAGCTTTCTTT. Translating gives CASSRAGTRAEAFF.

This clonotype turned up a few times. The CDR3 DNA reads TGTGCCAGCAGCTTTGCGGGCAGCAATCAGCCCCAGCATTTT. Amino acids: CASSFAGSNQPQHF. The chain has TRBV7-6 and TRBJ1-5, with no clear D. Germline assignment: CDR1 SGHVS and CDR2 FNYEAQ. V was pared by 3 bases and J by 1 base, with 7 bases between. The CDR3 runs to 14 residues.

The chain links TRBV3-1 to TRBJ2-1; no clear D gene. Trimming pared 2 bases from V and 6 bases from J, leaving 8 bases between. Germline V gives CDR1 LGHDT, CDR2 YNNKEL (reference sequence). The CDR3 spans 13 residues. DNA of the CDR3: TGTGCCAGCAGCCAAAACACCGTCAATGAGCAGTTCTTC. Translation gives CASSQNTVNEQFF.